The clone carrying this T cell receptor beta chain was detected only a few times. J was trimmed by 6 bases and V by 5 bases; bases with no gene match: 6. Germline assignment: CDR1 SGHTA and CDR2 FQGTGA. This CDR3 is 14 amino acids long. Libraries were prepared by immunoSEQ multiplex PCR; TCRdb keeps only in-frame clonotypes and omits some of them. The data hold under 350,000 clones, with 83% observed a single time. The source of the sample is a study of blood T cell repertoires in COVID-19. The receptor's source is a woman between 50 and 59 years old who had recovered from COVID-19. The chain carries TRBV7-3 and TRBJ2-3, with TRBD2 matching 9 bases. Sequencing input: peripheral blood. The CDR3 here is CASSLSGSRDTQYF. CDR3 DNA: TGTGCCAGCAGCCTTAGCGGGAGCCGGGATACGCAGTATTTT.